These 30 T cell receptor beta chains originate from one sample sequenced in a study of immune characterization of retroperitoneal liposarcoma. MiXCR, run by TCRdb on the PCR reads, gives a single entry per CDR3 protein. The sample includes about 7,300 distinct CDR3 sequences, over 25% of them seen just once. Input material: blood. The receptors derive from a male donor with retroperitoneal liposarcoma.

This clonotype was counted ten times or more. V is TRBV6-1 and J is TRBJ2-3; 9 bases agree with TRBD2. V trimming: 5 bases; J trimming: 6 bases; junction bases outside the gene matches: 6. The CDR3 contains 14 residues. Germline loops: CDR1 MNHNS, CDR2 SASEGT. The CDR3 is CASSPGLAVDTQYF. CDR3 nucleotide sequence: TGTGCCAGCAGTCCGGGACTAGCCGTCGATACGCAGTATTTT.

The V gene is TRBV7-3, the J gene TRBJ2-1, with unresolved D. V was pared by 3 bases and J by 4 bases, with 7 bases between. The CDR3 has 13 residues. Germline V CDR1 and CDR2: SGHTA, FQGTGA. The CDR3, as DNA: TGTGCCAGCAGCTTGTCAGTGTACAATGAGCAGTTCTTC. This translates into CASSLSVYNEQFF.

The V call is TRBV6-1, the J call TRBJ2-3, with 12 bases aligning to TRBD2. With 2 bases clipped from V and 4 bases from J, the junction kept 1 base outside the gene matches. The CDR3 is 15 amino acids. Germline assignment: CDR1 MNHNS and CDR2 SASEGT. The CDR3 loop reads CASSELAGGPDTQYF. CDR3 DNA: TGTGCCAGCAGTGAACTAGCGGGGGGGCCAGATACGCAGTATTTT.

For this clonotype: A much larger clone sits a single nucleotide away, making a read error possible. The CDR3, as DNA: TGCGCCAGCAGCTACTCGGGCGGGGGGGGGGGCGCCTACAATGAGCAGTTATTC. It specifies CASSYSGGGGGAYNEQLF. The chain employs TRBV4-3 and TRBJ2-3; 9 bases fit TRBD2. Germline V lookup: CDR1 LGHNA, CDR2 YSLEER. The CDR3 length is 18 residues.

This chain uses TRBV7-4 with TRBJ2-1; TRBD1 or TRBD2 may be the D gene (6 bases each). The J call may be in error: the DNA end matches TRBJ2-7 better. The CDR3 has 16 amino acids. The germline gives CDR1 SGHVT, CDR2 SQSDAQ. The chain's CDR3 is CASSPNGGNYYNEQYF. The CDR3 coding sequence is TGTGCCAGCAGCCCGAACGGGGGCAATTACTACAATGAGCAGTACTTC.

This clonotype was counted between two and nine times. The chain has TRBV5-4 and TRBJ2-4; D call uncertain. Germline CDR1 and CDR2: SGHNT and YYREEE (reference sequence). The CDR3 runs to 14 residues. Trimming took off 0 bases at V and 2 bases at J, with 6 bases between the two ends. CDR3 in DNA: TGTGCCAGCAGCTTGGGAAGTACCAAAAACATTCAGTACTTC. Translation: CASSLGSTKNIQYF.

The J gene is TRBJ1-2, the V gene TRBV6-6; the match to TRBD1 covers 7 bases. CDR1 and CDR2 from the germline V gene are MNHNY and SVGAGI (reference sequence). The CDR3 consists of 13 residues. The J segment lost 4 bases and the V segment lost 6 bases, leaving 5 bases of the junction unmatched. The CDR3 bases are TGTGCCAGCAGATCCGGGACAGCCTATGGCTACACCTTC. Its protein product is CASRSGTAYGYTF.

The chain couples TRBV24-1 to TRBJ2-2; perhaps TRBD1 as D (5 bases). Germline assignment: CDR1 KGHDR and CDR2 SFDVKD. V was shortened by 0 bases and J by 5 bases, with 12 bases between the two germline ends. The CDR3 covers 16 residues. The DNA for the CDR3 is TGTGCCACCAGTGATTTGGGGGCAGGGTCGACCGGGGAGCTGTTTTTT. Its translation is CATSDLGAGSTGELFF.

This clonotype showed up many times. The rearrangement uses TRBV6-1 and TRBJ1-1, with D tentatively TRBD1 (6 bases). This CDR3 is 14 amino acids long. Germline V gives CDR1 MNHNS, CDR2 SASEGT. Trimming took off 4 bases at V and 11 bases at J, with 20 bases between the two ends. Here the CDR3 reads CASSVGAQGSRAFF. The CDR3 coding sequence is TGTGCCAGCAGTGTGGGGGCGCAGGGGTCTCGGGCTTTCTTT.

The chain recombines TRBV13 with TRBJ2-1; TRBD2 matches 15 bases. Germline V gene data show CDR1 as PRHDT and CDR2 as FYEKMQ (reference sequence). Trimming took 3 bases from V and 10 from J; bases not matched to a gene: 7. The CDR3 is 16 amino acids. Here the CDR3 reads CASSLTGLAGGLEQFF. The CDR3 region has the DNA TGTGCCAGCAGCTTGACGGGACTAGCGGGGGGCCTCGAGCAGTTCTTC.

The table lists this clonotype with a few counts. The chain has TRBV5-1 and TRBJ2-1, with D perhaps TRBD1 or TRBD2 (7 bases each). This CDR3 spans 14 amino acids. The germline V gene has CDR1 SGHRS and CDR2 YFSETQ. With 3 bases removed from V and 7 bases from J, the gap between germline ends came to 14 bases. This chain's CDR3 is CASSSGGAGNEQFF. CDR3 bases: TGCGCCAGCAGCTCAGGGGGAGCGGGAAATGAGCAGTTCTTC.

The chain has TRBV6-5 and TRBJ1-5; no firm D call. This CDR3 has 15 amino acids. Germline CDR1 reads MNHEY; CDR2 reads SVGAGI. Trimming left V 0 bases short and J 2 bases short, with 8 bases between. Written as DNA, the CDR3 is TGTGCCAGCAGTTACTCGAGGCCAGGCAATCAGCCCCAGCATTTT. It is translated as CASSYSRPGNQPQHF.

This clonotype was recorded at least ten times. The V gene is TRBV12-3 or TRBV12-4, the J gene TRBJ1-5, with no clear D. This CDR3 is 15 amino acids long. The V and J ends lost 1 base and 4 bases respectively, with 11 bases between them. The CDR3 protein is CASSLGSKGNQPQHF. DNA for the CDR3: TGTGCCAGCAGTTTAGGGAGTAAGGGAAATCAGCCCCAGCATTTT.

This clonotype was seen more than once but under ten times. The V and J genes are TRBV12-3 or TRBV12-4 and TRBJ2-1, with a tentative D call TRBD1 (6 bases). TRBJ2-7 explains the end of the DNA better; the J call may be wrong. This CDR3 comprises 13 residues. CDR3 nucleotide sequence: TGTGCCAGCAGTTTAGAAGGGGGTTTCGAGCAGTACTTC. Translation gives CASSLEGGFEQYF.

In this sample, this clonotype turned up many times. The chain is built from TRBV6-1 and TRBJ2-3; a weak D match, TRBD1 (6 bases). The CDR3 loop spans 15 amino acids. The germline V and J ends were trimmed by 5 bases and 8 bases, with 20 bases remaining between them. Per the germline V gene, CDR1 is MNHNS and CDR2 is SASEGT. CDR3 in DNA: TGTGCCAGCAGTCCCGGCGAGGGGGTACGGGGTACGCAGTATTTT. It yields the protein CASSPGEGVRGTQYF.

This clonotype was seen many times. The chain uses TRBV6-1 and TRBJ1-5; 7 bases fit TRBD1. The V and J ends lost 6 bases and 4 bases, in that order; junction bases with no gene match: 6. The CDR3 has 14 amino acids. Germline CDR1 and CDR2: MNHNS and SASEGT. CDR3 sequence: CASRNRGPNQPQHF. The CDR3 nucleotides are TGTGCCAGCAGGAACAGGGGTCCGAATCAGCCCCAGCATTTT.

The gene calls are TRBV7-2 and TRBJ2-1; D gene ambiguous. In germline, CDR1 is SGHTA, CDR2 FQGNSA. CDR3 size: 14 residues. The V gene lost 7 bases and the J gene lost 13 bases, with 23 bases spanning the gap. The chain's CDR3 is CASNLLSSQETQFF. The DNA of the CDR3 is TGTGCCAGCAACCTGCTCAGCTCCCAAGAGACCCAGTTCTTC.

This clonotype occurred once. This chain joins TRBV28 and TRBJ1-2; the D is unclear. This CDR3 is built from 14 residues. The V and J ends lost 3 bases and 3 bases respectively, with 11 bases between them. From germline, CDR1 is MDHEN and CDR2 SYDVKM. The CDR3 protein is CASSFGFFDYGYTF. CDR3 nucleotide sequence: TGTGCCAGCAGTTTTGGGTTTTTTGACTATGGCTACACCTTC.

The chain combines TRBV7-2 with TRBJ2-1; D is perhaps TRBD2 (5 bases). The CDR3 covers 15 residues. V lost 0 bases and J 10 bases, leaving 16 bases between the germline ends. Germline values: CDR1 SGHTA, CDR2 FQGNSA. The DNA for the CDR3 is TGTGCCAGCAGCTTAGCACCCTCTGAGAGGAGGGAGCAGTTCTTC. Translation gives CASSLAPSERREQFF.

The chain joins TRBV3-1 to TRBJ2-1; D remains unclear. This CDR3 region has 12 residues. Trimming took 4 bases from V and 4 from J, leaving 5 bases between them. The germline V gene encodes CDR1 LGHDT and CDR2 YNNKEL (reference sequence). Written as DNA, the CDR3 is TGTGCCAGCAGCCCCAGGTACAATGAGCAGTTCTTC. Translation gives CASSPRYNEQFF.

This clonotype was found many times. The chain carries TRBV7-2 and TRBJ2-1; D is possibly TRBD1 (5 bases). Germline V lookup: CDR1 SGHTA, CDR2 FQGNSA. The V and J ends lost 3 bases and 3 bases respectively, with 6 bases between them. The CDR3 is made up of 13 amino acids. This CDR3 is CASSLDNYNEQFF. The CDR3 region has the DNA TGTGCCAGCAGCTTGGACAACTACAATGAGCAGTTCTTC.

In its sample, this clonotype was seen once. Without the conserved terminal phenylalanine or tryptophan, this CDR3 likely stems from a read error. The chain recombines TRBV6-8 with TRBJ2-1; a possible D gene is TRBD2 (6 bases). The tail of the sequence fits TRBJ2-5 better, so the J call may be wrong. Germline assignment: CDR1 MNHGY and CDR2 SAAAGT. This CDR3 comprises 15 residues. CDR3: CASSSRGGDWETQYC. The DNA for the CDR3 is TGTGCCAGCAGTTCCCGGGGAGGAGACTGGGAGACCCAGTACTGC.

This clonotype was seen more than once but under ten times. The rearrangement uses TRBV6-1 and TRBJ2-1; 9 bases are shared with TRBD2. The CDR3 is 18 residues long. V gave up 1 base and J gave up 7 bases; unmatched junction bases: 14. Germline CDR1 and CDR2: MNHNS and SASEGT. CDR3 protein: CASSEGQVWASGKNEQFF. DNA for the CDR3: TGTGCCAGCAGTGAAGGTCAGGTGTGGGCTAGCGGGAAGAATGAGCAGTTCTTC.

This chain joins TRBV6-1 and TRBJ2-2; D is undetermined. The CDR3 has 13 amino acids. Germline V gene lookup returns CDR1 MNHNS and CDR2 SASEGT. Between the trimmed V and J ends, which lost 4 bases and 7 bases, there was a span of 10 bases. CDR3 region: CASSAAYGGELFF. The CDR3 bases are TGTGCCAGCAGTGCGGCGTACGGCGGGGAGCTGTTTTTT.

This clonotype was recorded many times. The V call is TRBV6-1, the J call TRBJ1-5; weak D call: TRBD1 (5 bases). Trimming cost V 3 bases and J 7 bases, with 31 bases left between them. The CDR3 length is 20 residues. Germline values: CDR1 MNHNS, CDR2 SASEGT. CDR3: CASSDGLGTAADVGWQPQHF. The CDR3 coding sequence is TGTGCCAGCAGTGACGGACTCGGGACGGCCGCCGACGTGGGATGGCAGCCCCAGCATTTT.

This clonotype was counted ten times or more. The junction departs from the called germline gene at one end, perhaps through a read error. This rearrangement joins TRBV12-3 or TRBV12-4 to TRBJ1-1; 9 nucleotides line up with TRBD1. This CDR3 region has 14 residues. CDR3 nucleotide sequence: TGTGCCAGCAGGTTAGGACAGGGGTCCACTGAAGCTTTCTTT. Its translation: CASRLGQGSTEAFF.

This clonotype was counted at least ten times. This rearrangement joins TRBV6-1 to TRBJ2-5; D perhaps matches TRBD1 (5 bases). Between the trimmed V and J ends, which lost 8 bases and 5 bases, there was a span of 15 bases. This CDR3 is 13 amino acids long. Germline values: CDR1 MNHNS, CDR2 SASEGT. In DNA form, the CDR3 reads TGTGCCAGCGGCTACAGGATGCGGGAGACCCAGTACTTC. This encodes CASGYRMRETQYF.

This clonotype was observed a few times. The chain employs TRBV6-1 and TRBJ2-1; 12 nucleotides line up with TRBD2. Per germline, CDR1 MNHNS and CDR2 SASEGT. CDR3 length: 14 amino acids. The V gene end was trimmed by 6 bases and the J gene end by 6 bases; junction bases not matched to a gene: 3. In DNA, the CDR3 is TGTGCCAGCAGCGGACTAGCGGGGCTCAATGAGCAGTTCTTC. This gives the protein CASSGLAGLNEQFF.

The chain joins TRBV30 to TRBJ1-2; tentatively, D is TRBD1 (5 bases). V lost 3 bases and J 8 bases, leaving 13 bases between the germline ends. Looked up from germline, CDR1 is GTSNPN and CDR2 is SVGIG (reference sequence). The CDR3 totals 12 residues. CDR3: CAWSDLGDGYTF. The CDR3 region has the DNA TGTGCCTGGAGCGACCTTGGGGACGGCTACACCTTC.

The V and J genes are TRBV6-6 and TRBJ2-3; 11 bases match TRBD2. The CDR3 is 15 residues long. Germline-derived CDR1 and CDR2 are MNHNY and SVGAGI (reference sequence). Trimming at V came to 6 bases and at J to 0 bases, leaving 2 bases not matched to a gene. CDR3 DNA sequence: TGTGCCAGCAGCACTAGCGGGGGAAGCACAGATACGCAGTATTTT. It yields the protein CASSTSGGSTDTQYF.